Listed here are 26 T cell receptor beta chains from one sample, sequenced in a study of PD-1 blockade in classical Hodgkin lymphoma (dated by TCRdb to about 2020). According to the study, the label for this sample's time point signals: cycle 1 day 1 (C1D1), immediately before nivolumab initiation. Every trial patient had relapsed following autologous stem cell transplantation, and prior brentuximab vedotin exposure was what differed among cohorts A, B and C. A Miltenyi CD4+ T cell isolation kit was used for magnetic negative selection to purify CD4+ T cells from thawed PBMCs. Libraries were built with the immunoSEQ multiplex PCR assay. This is the immuneACCESS table as TCRdb keeps it, with only in-frame sequences that have V and J called. A part of the clones is gone; compared with another copy, unresolved V genes explain less than half, and the rest is unexplained. Within this sample are tens of thousands of clones, with roughly 80% of them counted one time only. The ten most abundant clones make up 2.4% of the sample.

The source material was CD4+ T cells from blood, sampled at baseline. The receptors come from a human donor with classical Hodgkin lymphoma.

This chain's CDR3 is CASSPNLREAQYF. For the CDR3, the DNA is TGTGCCAGCAGCCCGAACCTCAGGGAGGCGCAGTATTTT. The chain couples TRBV6-6 to TRBJ2-3, with a tentative D call TRBD2 (6 bases). Trimming cost V 6 bases and J 10 bases, with 17 bases left between them. There are 13 residues in the CDR3. Germline assignment: CDR1 MNHNY and CDR2 SVGAGI (reference sequence).

V and J are TRBV30 and TRBJ2-7, with a tentative D call TRBD1 (5 bases). From germline, CDR1 is GTSNPN and CDR2 SVGIG (reference sequence). This CDR3 region has 13 residues. V lost 4 bases and J lost 2, with 12 bases in between. The CDR3 nucleotides are TGTGCCTGGACCGGCCAGGGCACCTACGAGCAGTACTTC. Amino acid sequence: CAWTGQGTYEQYF.

This chain joins TRBV19 and TRBJ1-5; 10 nucleotides agree with TRBD1. The CDR3 sequence is 15 residues long. The V and J ends lost 1 base and 6 bases, in that order; junction bases with no gene match: 3. Germline V gives CDR1 LNHDA, CDR2 SQIVND (reference sequence). The CDR3, as DNA: TGTGCCAGTAGTATAGGGACAGGGGGGTCTCAGCCCCAGCATTTT. It yields the protein CASSIGTGGSQPQHF. The whole variable domain, remainder taken from reference TRBV19 and TRBJ1-5, is DGGITQSPKYLFRKEGQNVTLSCEQNLNHDAMYWYRQDPGQGLRLIYYSQIVNDFQKGDIAEGYSVSREKKESFPLTVTSAQKNPTAFYLCASSIGTGGSQPQHFGDGTRLSIL.

The J gene is TRBJ1-6, the V gene TRBV4-2; D is perhaps TRBD1 (6 bases). Germline lookup yields CDR1 LGHNA and CDR2 YNFKEQ. The CDR3 sequence is 15 residues long. Between the trimmed V and J ends, which lost 0 bases and 9 bases, there was a span of 12 bases. The CDR3 DNA is TGTGCCAGCAGCCAAGATGGGGGGCGCGGTTCACCCCTCCACTTT. It encodes CASSQDGGRGSPLHF.

J is TRBJ1-3 and V is TRBV7-2; D call uncertain. This CDR3 comprises 15 residues. In germline, CDR1 is SGHTA, CDR2 FQGNSA. V was trimmed by 6 bases and J by 0 bases, leaving 12 bases between them. This CDR3 is CASREREISGNTIYF. The CDR3 DNA is TGTGCCAGCAGGGAGAGAGAGATCTCTGGAAACACCATATATTTT. Together with reference TRBV7-2 and TRBJ1-3, the CDR3 gives the full variable domain: GAGVSQSPSNKVTEKGKDVELRCDPISGHTALYWYRQSLGQGLEFLIYFQGNSAPDKSGLPSDRFSAERTGGSVSTLTIQRTQQEDSAVYLCASREREISGNTIYFGEGSWLTVV.

The sample holds a few counts of this clone. This rearrangement joins TRBV2 to TRBJ2-2; D might be TRBD1 (5 bases). The germline V and J ends were trimmed by 7 bases and 6 bases, with 12 bases remaining between them. The CDR3 totals 13 residues. The germline V gene has CDR1 SNHLY and CDR2 FYNNEI. Here the CDR3 DNA reads TGTGCCAGCATGATCGAAGGGGCCGGGGAGCTGTTTTTT. Protein product: CASMIEGAGELFF.

To note about this clone: This same CDR3 is encoded by further DNA sequences in the sample. The genes are TRBV30 and TRBJ1-3; TRBD1 might be the D (6 bases). Germline V gene lookup returns CDR1 GTSNPN and CDR2 SVGIG (reference sequence). V shed 0 bases and J shed 2 bases, with 8 bases lying between them. CDR3 size: 14 residues. The chain's CDR3 is CAWSVAGAGNTIYF. The CDR3 DNA sequence: TGTGCCTGGAGTGTGGCAGGGGCTGGAAACACCATATATTTT.

The V and J genes are TRBV30 and TRBJ1-1; a weak D match, TRBD1 (6 bases). This CDR3 has 13 amino acids. The ends were cut back, 1 base at V and 3 bases at J, with 9 bases in the middle. The germline CDR1 and CDR2 sequences are GTSNPN and SVGIG (reference sequence). The CDR3 nucleotides are TGTGCCTGGAGTGAGAGGGGGGACACTGAAGCTTTCTTT. This gives the protein CAWSERGDTEAFF.

Here the CDR3 reads CASTGFRETQYF. CDR3 sequence (DNA): TGTGCCAGCACAGGGTTTCGGGAGACCCAGTACTTC. The chain combines TRBV27 with TRBJ2-5, with D possibly matching TRBD1 (5 bases). Trimming removed 7 bases from V and 5 bases from J, with 11 bases in between. The CDR3 extends over 12 amino acids. Germline values: CDR1 MNHEY, CDR2 SMNVEV (reference sequence).

The chain employs TRBV5-8 and TRBJ1-3; D ambiguous. The CDR3 runs to 16 residues. The germline V and J ends were trimmed by 3 bases and 0 bases, with 13 bases remaining between them. Germline values: CDR1 SGHTS, CDR2 YDEGEE. The CDR3 is CASSSPVPYSGNTIYF. CDR3 DNA: TGTGCCAGCAGCTCCCCAGTCCCCTACTCTGGAAACACCATATATTTT.

V gene TRBV19 combines with J gene TRBJ1-2, with unresolved D. CDR3 length: 14 residues. CDR1 and CDR2 from the germline V gene are LNHDA and SQIVND (reference sequence). V was clipped by 2 bases and J by 3 bases, with 10 bases between them. CDR3 protein: CASSILASYYGYTF. The CDR3 nucleotides read TGTGCCAGTAGTATATTGGCCAGCTACTATGGCTACACCTTC.

The CDR3 is CASSFQGSPLHF. The CDR3 DNA reads as TGTGCCAGCAGTTTTCAGGGTTCACCCCTCCACTTT. J is TRBJ1-6 and V is TRBV28; the D gene is possibly TRBD1 (5 bases). Germline assignment: CDR1 MDHEN and CDR2 SYDVKM. This CDR3 contains 12 residues. Trimming removed 3 bases from V and 9 bases from J, with 6 bases in between.

This sequence joins TRBV7-7 and TRBJ2-2; 14 nucleotides agree with TRBD2. CDR1 and CDR2 from the germline V gene are SSHAT and FNYEAQ (reference sequence). Trimming took 4 bases from V and 7 from J; bases not matched to a gene: 5. This CDR3 region has 16 residues. As DNA, the CDR3 is TGTGCCAGCAGCTCGACTAGCGGGGGGGCCGTCGGGGAGCTGTTTTTT. The encoded protein is CASSSTSGGAVGELFF.

The V gene is TRBV6-5, the J gene TRBJ2-7, with D tentatively TRBD1 (5 bases). The CDR3 is 11 amino acids. V was shortened by 7 bases and J by 7 bases, with 11 bases between the two germline ends. The germline V gene has CDR1 MNHEY and CDR2 SVGAGI. In nucleotides, the CDR3 is TGTGCCAGCACAGGGTGGCATGAGCAGTACTTC. Translation: CASTGWHEQYF.

The V gene is TRBV2, the J gene TRBJ1-5; the D gene is possibly TRBD1 (6 bases). This CDR3 is built from 14 residues. The V end was cut by 6 bases, the J end by 4 bases, with 13 bases between. The germline gives CDR1 SNHLY, CDR2 FYNNEI. In DNA form, the CDR3 reads TGTGCCAGCAGCGCAGGGGCCACTAATCAGCCCCAGCATTTT. This gives the protein CASSAGATNQPQHF.

The V and J genes are TRBV29-1 and TRBJ1-1; 8 nucleotides align to TRBD1. The CDR3 totals 14 residues. Germline V gene sequence: CDR1 SQVTM, CDR2 ANQGSEA. V lost 7 bases to trimming and J lost 3 bases; unmatched junction nucleotides: 10. Written as DNA, the CDR3 is TGCAGCGCCGAGACAGGGGATTGGGACACTGAAGCTTTCTTT. This translates into CSAETGDWDTEAFF.

This chain's CDR3 is CAWSKQGETEAFF. The CDR3 coding sequence is TGTGCCTGGAGTAAACAGGGAGAAACTGAAGCTTTCTTT. The V gene is TRBV30, the J gene TRBJ1-1, with D tentatively TRBD1 (6 bases). V lost 2 bases and J lost 5, with 12 bases in between. The CDR3 totals 13 residues. Germline CDR1 and CDR2: GTSNPN and SVGIG (reference sequence).

V gene TRBV30 combines with J gene TRBJ1-2, with 7 bases that match TRBD1. CDR1 and CDR2 (germline): GTSNPN, SVGIG (reference sequence). This CDR3 comprises 14 residues. The trim removed 2 bases at V and 4 bases at J, leaving 7 bases unmatched. This chain's CDR3 is CAWSSGRDSYGYTF. The CDR3 DNA reads as TGTGCCTGGAGTTCTGGGCGGGACAGCTATGGCTACACCTTC.

The J gene is TRBJ2-1, the V gene TRBV5-1; D is unclear. The CDR3 is made up of 12 amino acids. The V end was cut by 0 bases, the J end by 8 bases, with 6 bases between. The germline CDR1 and CDR2 sequences are SGHRS and YFSETQ. The CDR3 loop reads CASSLGVDEQFF. CDR3 in DNA: TGCGCCAGCAGCTTGGGGGTCGATGAGCAGTTCTTC. The complete variable domain, with remaining parts taken from reference TRBV5-1 and TRBJ2-1, reads KAGVTQTPRYLIKTRGQQVTLSCSPISGHRSVSWYQQTPGQGLQFLFEYFSETQRNKGNFPGRFSGRQFSNSRSEMNVSTLELGDSALYLCASSLGVDEQFFGPGTRLTVL.

This clone has a handful of counts. This sequence joins TRBV11-2 and TRBJ2-7; possible D gene TRBD2, 5 bases. Germline CDR1 reads SGHAT; CDR2 reads FQNNGV. V lost 1 base and J lost 4, with 11 bases in between. The CDR3 is made up of 14 amino acids. CDR3: CASSLGSEGYEQYF. The CDR3 coding sequence is TGTGCCAGCAGCTTAGGTTCCGAGGGATACGAGCAGTACTTC.

The rearrangement joins TRBV19 to TRBJ1-3, with TRBD1 matching 7 bases. V trimming: 5 bases; J trimming: 0 bases; junction bases outside the gene matches: 4. Germline V lookup: CDR1 LNHDA, CDR2 SQIVND (reference sequence). The CDR3 contains 15 residues. The CDR3 DNA sequence: TGTGCCAGTAGTTACGACAGGGACTCTGGAAACACCATATATTTT. Its protein is CASSYDRDSGNTIYF.

The chain combines TRBV5-4 with TRBJ1-2, with D hard to call. The germline CDR1 and CDR2 sequences are SGHNT and YYREEE (reference sequence). The CDR3 is 16 amino acids. V gave up 7 bases and J gave up 6 bases, with 25 bases separating them. In DNA form, the CDR3 reads TGTGCCAGCTCCCATTGGCCGGGTGGGGAGCGCCATGGCTACACCTTC. It encodes CASSHWPGGERHGYTF.

The V gene is TRBV7-6, the J gene TRBJ2-3, with 8 bases aligning to TRBD1. Per germline, CDR1 SGHVS and CDR2 FNYEAQ. V lost 0 bases and J lost 5; bases outside the gene matches: 7. This CDR3 contains 16 residues. Here the CDR3 DNA reads TGTGCCAGCAGCTTAGCGCCCCAGGGGGCGCAAGATACGCAGTATTTT. It specifies CASSLAPQGAQDTQYF.

The chain carries TRBV11-3 and TRBJ2-2, with D unclear. Germline V lookup: CDR1 SGHNT, CDR2 YENEEA. The CDR3 spans 14 residues. Trimming stripped 5 bases from V and 3 bases from J, with 10 bases between. The CDR3 region is CASSLGGDTGELFF. The CDR3 region has the DNA TGTGCCAGCAGCCTAGGTGGGGACACCGGGGAGCTGTTTTTT.

The rearrangement uses TRBV4-3 and TRBJ1-6; 7 nucleotides match TRBD1. The germline V gene has CDR1 LGHNA and CDR2 YSLEER. V was clipped by 3 bases and J by 7 bases; unmatched bases: 3. The CDR3 extends over 14 amino acids. Written as DNA, the CDR3 is TGCGCCAGCAGCCAGGGGGACAGAAATTCACCCCTCCACTTT. It codes for CASSQGDRNSPLHF.

V gene TRBV9 combines with J gene TRBJ1-3, with D perhaps matching TRBD1 (5 bases). V dropped 0 bases and J dropped 6 bases, with 22 bases sitting between them. The CDR3 is made up of 18 amino acids. The germline CDR1 and CDR2 sequences are SGDLS and YYNGEE. The CDR3 DNA is TGTGCCAGCAGCGTAGAAGCGAGGGGCGGCAGACTTCCAAACACCATATATTTT. It specifies CASSVEARGGRLPNTIYF.